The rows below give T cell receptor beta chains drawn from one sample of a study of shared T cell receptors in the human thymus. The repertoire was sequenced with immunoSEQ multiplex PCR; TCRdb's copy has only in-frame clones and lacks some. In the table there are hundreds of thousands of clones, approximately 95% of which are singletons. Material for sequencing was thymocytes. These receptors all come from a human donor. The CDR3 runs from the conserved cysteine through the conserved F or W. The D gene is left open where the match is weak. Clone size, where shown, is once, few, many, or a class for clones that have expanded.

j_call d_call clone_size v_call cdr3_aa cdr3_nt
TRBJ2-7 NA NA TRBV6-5 CASSYSFSSYEQYF TGTGCCAGCAGTTACTCTTTCTCCAGCTACGAGCAGTACTTC
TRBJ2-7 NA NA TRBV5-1 CASSLLVGNEQYF TGCGCCAGCAGCTTGCTGGTCGGGAACGAGCAGTACTTC
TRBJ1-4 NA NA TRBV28 CASSPPTGEKTNEKLFF TGTGCCAGCAGTCCCCCGACAGGTGAAAAAACTAATGAAAAACTGTTTTTT
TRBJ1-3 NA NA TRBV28 CASSPPQIGNTIYF TGTGCCAGCAGCCCCCCCCAGATTGGAAACACCATATATTTT
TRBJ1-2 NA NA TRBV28 CASSARGANYGYTF TGTGCCAGCAGTGCCCGTGGGGCGAACTATGGCTACACCTTC
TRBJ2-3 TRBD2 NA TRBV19 CATEDGTSESTDTQYF TGTGCCACCGAAGATGGGACTAGCGAGAGCACAGATACGCAGTATTTT
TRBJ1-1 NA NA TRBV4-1 CASSLLGTQTWNTEAFF TGCGCCAGCAGCCTCCTCGGGACCCAAACTTGGAACACTGAAGCTTTCTTT
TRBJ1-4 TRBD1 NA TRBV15 CATSSPGQGATNEKLFF TGTGCCACCAGCAGTCCGGGACAGGGAGCCACTAATGAAAAACTGTTTTTT
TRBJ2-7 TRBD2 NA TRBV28 CASSLAGGPSGYEQYF TGTGCCAGCAGTTTAGCGGGAGGGCCGTCGGGTTACGAGCAGTACTTC
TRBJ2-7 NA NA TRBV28 CALFGNYEQYF TGTGCCTTATTTGGAAACTACGAGCAGTACTTC
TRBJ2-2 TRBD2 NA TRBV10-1 CASSRLAVGTGELFF TGCGCCAGCAGTAGACTAGCGGTTGGGACCGGGGAGCTGTTTTTT
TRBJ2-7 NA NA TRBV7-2 CASSFRYWGQGHPTYF TGTGCCAGCAGCTTTCGCTACTGGGGCCAGGGCCACCCCACGTACTTC
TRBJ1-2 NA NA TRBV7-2 CASSLVGQGGYGYTF TGTGCCAGCAGCTTAGTGGGGCAGGGCGGCTATGGCTACACCTTC
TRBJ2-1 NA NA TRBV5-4 CASSLRGFSHPGEQFF TGTGCCAGCAGCTTGCGAGGTTTTAGCCACCCGGGGGAGCAGTTCTTC
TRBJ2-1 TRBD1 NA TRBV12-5 CASGFEPNRGHEYNEQFF TGTGCTAGTGGTTTCGAGCCTAACAGGGGGCATGAATACAATGAGCAGTTCTTC
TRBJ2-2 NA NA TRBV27 CASSWGGELFF TGTGCCAGCAGTTGGGGCGGGGAGCTGTTTTTT
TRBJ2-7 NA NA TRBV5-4 CASSSRFSYEQYF TGTGCCAGCAGCTCCCGGTTCTCCTACGAGCAGTACTTC
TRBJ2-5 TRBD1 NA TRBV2 CAQQRGTGAFEETQYF TGTGCCCAGCAAAGGGGGACAGGGGCCTTCGAAGAGACCCAGTACTTC
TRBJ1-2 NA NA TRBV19 CASSMIDGTFYGYTF TGTGCCAGTAGTATGATCGACGGAACCTTCTATGGCTACACCTTC
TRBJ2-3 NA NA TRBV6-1 CASSDAGYTQYF TGTGCCAGCAGTGACGCAGGGTATACGCAGTATTTT
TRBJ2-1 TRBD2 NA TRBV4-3 CASSLKGAASGSIPYNEQFF TGCGCCAGCAGCCTCAAAGGGGCAGCTAGCGGGAGTATCCCCTACAATGAGCAGTTCTTC
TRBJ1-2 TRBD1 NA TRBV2 CASVRPGQGDLGYGYTF TGTGCCAGCGTGAGACCGGGACAGGGGGACCTCGGCTATGGCTACACCTTC
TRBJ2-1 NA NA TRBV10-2 CASSGWECNEQFF TGCGCCAGCAGTGGGTGGGAGTGCAATGAGCAGTTCTTC
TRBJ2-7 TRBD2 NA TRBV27 CASSFSSGLAGGTYEQYF TGTGCCAGCAGTTTTTCCTCAGGACTAGCGGGAGGGACCTACGAGCAGTACTTC
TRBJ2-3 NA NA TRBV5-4 CASSLKRGTDTQYF TGTGCCAGCAGCCTCAAGCGGGGCACAGATACGCAGTATTTT
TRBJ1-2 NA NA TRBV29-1 CSVGSRARRTF TGCAGCGTTGGATCCAGGGCCCGGCGGACCTTC
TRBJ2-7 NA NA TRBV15 CATSREAGHNYEQYF TGTGCCACCAGCAGAGAGGCGGGACACAACTACGAGCAGTACTTC
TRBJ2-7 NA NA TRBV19 CASSVSTGGDCEQYF TGTGCCAGTAGTGTCTCGACAGGCGGCGACTGCGAGCAGTACTTC
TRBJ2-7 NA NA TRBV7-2 CASSLTRPKSYEQYF TGTGCCAGCAGCTTAACAAGACCGAAGTCCTACGAGCAGTACTTC
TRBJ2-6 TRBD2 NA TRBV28 CASSWGGAAGANVLTF TGTGCCAGCAGCTGGGGAGGGGCGGCTGGGGCCAACGTCCTGACTTTC
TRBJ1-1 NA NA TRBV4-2 CASSQDDAGDEAFF TGTGCCAGCAGCCAAGATGATGCCGGGGATGAAGCTTTCTTT
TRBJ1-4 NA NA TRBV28 CASSFPPPEATNEKLFF TGTGCCAGCAGTTTCCCCCCCCCAGAAGCAACTAATGAAAAACTGTTTTTT
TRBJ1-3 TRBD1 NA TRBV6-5 CASSPDRGLGNTIYF TGTGCCAGCAGTCCGGACAGGGGGCTAGGAAACACCATATATTTT
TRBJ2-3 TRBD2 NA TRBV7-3 CASSRNKERTSGGGDTQYF TGTGCCAGCAGCCGAAACAAAGAACGAACTAGCGGGGGAGGAGATACGCAGTATTTT
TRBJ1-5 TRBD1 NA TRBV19 CASSITGEGGNQPQHF TGTGCCAGTAGTATAACAGGGGAGGGGGGCAATCAGCCCCAGCATTTT
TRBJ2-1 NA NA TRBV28 CASSSRTLSSYNEQFF TGTGCCAGCTCTAGCCGGACGTTAAGCTCCTACAATGAGCAGTTCTTC
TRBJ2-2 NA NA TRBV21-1 CASSKRTGQGAAGELFF TGTGCCAGCAGCAAAAGGACAGGGCAGGGGGCGGCCGGGGAGCTGTTTTTT
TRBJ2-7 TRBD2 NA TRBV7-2 CASSSTSGSTYEQYF TGTGCCAGCAGCTCAACTAGCGGGTCTACCTACGAGCAGTACTTC
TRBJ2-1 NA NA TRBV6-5 CASGQGLENEQFF TGTGCCAGCGGCCAGGGCCTTGAGAATGAGCAGTTCTTC
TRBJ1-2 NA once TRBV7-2 CASSLESRPYTF TGTGCCAGCAGCTTAGAAAGCCGCCCGTACACCTTC
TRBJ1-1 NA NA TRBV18 CASSPGRASTEAFF TGTGCCAGCTCACCAGGGAGGGCAAGCACTGAAGCTTTCTTT
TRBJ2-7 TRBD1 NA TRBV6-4 CASNLKGQGSGEQYF TGTGCCAGCAATCTGAAGGGACAGGGGTCGGGTGAGCAGTACTTC
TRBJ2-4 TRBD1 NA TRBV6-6 CASRSRDRVTENIQYF TGTGCCAGCAGATCGAGGGACAGGGTGACGGAAAACATTCAGTACTTC
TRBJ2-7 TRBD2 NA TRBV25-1 CASSEGTSGLPREQYF TGTGCCAGCAGTGAAGGGACTAGCGGCCTTCCCCGCGAGCAGTACTTC
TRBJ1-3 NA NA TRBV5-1 CASSRNGDSGNTIYF TGCGCCAGCAGCCGGAATGGGGACTCTGGAAACACCATATATTTT
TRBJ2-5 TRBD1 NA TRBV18 CASSPAGQGPGETQYF TGTGCCAGCTCACCAGCGGGACAGGGGCCGGGGGAGACCCAGTACTTC
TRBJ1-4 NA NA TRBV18 CASSPGPAATNEKLFF TGTGCCAGCTCACCCGGACCCGCTGCAACTAATGAAAAACTGTTTTTT
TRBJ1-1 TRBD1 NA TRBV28 CASSPKGDRGNTEAFF TGTGCCAGCAGTCCCAAGGGGGACAGGGGGAACACTGAAGCTTTCTTT
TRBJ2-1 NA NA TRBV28 CASSLSYNEQFF TGTGCCAGCAGCCTCTCCTACAATGAGCAGTTCTTC
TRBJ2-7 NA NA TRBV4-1 CASSQARQREQYF TGCGCCAGCAGCCAAGCGAGACAACGTGAGCAGTACTTC
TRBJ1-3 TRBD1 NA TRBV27 CATSQGAGHTIYF TGTGCCACCTCACAGGGGGCAGGGCACACCATATATTTT
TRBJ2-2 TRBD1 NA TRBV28 CASSFGTGEGTGELFF TGTGCCAGCAGTTTTGGGACAGGGGAGGGCACCGGGGAGCTGTTTTTT
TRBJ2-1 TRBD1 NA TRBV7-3 CASSSSGQGALNEQFF TGTGCCAGCAGCTCCTCGGGACAGGGGGCGCTCAATGAGCAGTTCTTC
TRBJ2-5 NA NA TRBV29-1 CSVESPGTTQETQYF TGCAGCGTTGAATCGCCCGGGACAACTCAAGAGACCCAGTACTTC
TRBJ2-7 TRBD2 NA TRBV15 CATSGGTSGNYEQYF TGTGCCACCAGCGGGGGCACTAGCGGGAACTACGAGCAGTACTTC